The 7 T cell receptor beta chains given below trace back to one sample, sequenced in a study of Tregs in tolerant kidney transplant recipients. Data came from immunoSEQ multiplex PCR; TCRdb stores just in-frame clones and leaves some out. The sample carries some 66,000 clones, roughly 92% recorded once. Sequencing was performed on CD8+ T cells from blood, taken before the transplant. The receptors here all came from a human donor who received a combined kidney and bone marrow transplant.

V and J are TRBV27 and TRBJ2-1; a weak D match, TRBD2 (6 bases). Trimming pared 7 bases from V and 9 bases from J, leaving 13 bases between. Germline V CDR1 and CDR2: MNHEY, SMNVEV (reference sequence). This CDR3 has 12 residues. CDR3 nucleotides: TGTGCCAGCACCCACATGGGGGGTGAGCAGTTCTTC. It codes for CASTHMGGEQFF.

The chain is built from TRBV7-9 and TRBJ2-5; perhaps TRBD2 as D (6 bases). CDR3 length: 16 amino acids. Trimming removed 1 base from V and 5 bases from J, with 17 bases in between. Germline CDR1 reads SEHNR; CDR2 reads FQNEAQ (reference sequence). In DNA, the CDR3 is TGTGCCAGCAGCTTAGTTGGGCCAGCGGAGGGGGAGACCCAGTACTTC. Its protein is CASSLVGPAEGETQYF.

This chain links TRBV27 with TRBJ2-3, with a weak D call TRBD2 (6 bases). This CDR3 has 14 residues. Trimming shortened V by 6 bases and J by 3 bases, and 13 bases separated the two germline ends. Germline V CDR1 and CDR2: MNHEY, SMNVEV (reference sequence). CDR3 DNA: TGTGCCAGCAGGGAGACTAGTGGGACAGATACGCAGTATTTT. Protein sequence: CASRETSGTDTQYF.

The V gene is TRBV4-3, the J gene TRBJ2-1, with 7 bases fitting TRBD2. The CDR3 has 15 residues. V trimming: 0 bases; J trimming: 8 bases; junction bases outside the gene matches: 7. CDR1 and CDR2 from the germline V gene are LGHNA and YSLEER. The CDR3 sequence is CASSQDLGGSDEQFF. The CDR3 DNA follows: TGCGCCAGCAGCCAAGATCTGGGGGGGTCGGATGAGCAGTTCTTC.

This chain connects TRBV20-1 to TRBJ1-1; no firm D call. The CDR3 runs to 11 residues. Germline-derived CDR1 and CDR2 are DFQATT and SNEGSKA (reference sequence). V was pared by 3 bases and J by 3 bases, with 5 bases between. CDR3 in DNA: TGCAGTGCTAGTCTTTACACTGAAGCTTTCTTT. Translation: CSASLYTEAFF.

This clone turned up a few times. V is TRBV6-6 and J is TRBJ2-7; 7 nucleotides line up with TRBD1. Per the germline V gene, CDR1 is MNHNY and CDR2 is SVGAGI (reference sequence). With V trimmed by 5 bases and J by 6 bases, 4 bases remained unmatched. This CDR3 has 12 residues. CDR3 residues: CASSATGFEQYF. The CDR3 nucleotides are TGTGCCAGCAGTGCGACAGGGTTCGAGCAGTACTTC.

The DNA for the CDR3 is TGTGCCAGTAGTAGGACAGGGGGCAGCTACGAGCAGTACTTC. Encoded protein: CASSRTGGSYEQYF. V usage is TRBV19 and J usage is TRBJ2-7; 11 nucleotides match TRBD1. The germline CDR1 and CDR2 sequences are LNHDA and SQIVND (reference sequence). V dropped 4 bases and J dropped 3; count of bases not matched to a gene: 2. There are 14 residues in the CDR3.